The 26 T cell receptor beta chains listed next were all sequenced from one sample in a study of T cells after yellow fever vaccination. One entry per CDR3 protein results from TCRdb running MiXCR on the 5' RACE reads. In the table there are hundreds of thousands of distinct CDR3 sequences, about 10% of which are singletons. The material was CD4+ T cells sorted from PBMCs, obtained 5 days after the yellow fever booster vaccination. These receptors originate from a young man who received the YFV17D yellow fever vaccine.

The table lists this clonotype with many counts. The chain recombines TRBV7-9 with TRBJ1-3; D might be TRBD1 (6 bases). CDR3 length equals 13 residues. V was trimmed by 5 bases and J by 8 bases, leaving 13 bases between them. Germline V CDR1 and CDR2: SEHNR, FQNEAQ (reference sequence). The CDR3 loop is CASSTGQKDTIYF. The DNA for the CDR3 is TGTGCCAGCAGCACCGGACAGAAAGACACCATATATTTT.

This clonotype was seen more than once but under ten times. The V and J genes are TRBV18 and TRBJ2-5, with D possibly being TRBD1 or TRBD2 (5 bases each). The CDR3 is made up of 13 amino acids. Trimming took off 3 bases at V and 7 bases at J, with 12 bases between the two ends. Germline values: CDR1 KGHSH, CDR2 LQKENI. The DNA of the CDR3 is TGTGCCAGCTCACCGTTGGGACGAGGGACCCAGTACTTC. Translating it yields CASSPLGRGTQYF.

The sample holds many counts of this clonotype. The chain links TRBV7-8 to TRBJ2-3; TRBD2 matches 16 bases. Per germline, CDR1 SGHVS and CDR2 FQNEAQ. The CDR3 spans 18 residues. J was trimmed by 2 bases and V by 5 bases; bases with no gene match: 7. The CDR3, as DNA: TGTGCCAGCAGCCCCCAGGGGACTAGCGGGGGGGACACAGATACGCAGTATTTT. Encoded protein: CASSPQGTSGGDTDTQYF.

The table lists this clonotype with a few counts. The gene calls are TRBV7-2 and TRBJ2-4, with 11 bases fitting TRBD2. The CDR3 runs 18 residues. After removal of 5 bases from V and 0 bases from J, the junction contained 9 bases not matched to a gene. CDR1 SGHTA and CDR2 FQGNSA come from the germline V gene. CDR3 loop: CASSIGTSGLIAKNIQYF. The CDR3 coding sequence is TGTGCCAGCAGCATCGGGACTAGCGGACTTATAGCCAAAAACATTCAGTACTTC.

This clonotype was seen at least ten times. The rearrangement links TRBV5-4 to TRBJ2-1; 8 bases are shared with TRBD2. This CDR3 comprises 15 residues. Germline lookup yields CDR1 SGHNT and CDR2 YYREEE (reference sequence). The ends lost 0 bases at V and 4 bases at J; junction bases unmatched: 3. For the CDR3, the DNA is TGTGCCAGCAGCTTGGGCGGGGGGTCTTACAATGAGCAGTTCTTC. This gives the protein CASSLGGGSYNEQFF.

The rearrangement uses TRBV2 and TRBJ2-3; either TRBD1 or TRBD2 may supply D (5 bases each). V was pared by 10 bases and J by 2 bases, with 13 bases between. The CDR3 length is 13 residues. Germline CDR1 reads SNHLY; CDR2 reads FYNNEI. CDR3 in DNA: TGTGCCAACCGGGGCTCTTTCACAGATACGCAGTATTTT. Protein sequence: CANRGSFTDTQYF.

This clonotype was recorded many times. The CDR3 nucleotides read TGTGCCAGCAGCCTGAAATGGAATGAAAAACTGTTTTTT. It encodes CASSLKWNEKLFF. The V gene is TRBV7-2, the J gene TRBJ1-4; no clear D. Between the trimmed V and J ends, which lost 5 bases and 5 bases, there was a span of 9 bases. Germline CDR1 reads SGHTA; CDR2 reads FQGNSA. The CDR3 length is 13 residues.

The chain has TRBV4-3 and TRBJ2-2; 10 nucleotides agree with TRBD2. The germline V gene has CDR1 LGHNA and CDR2 YSLEER. CDR3 size: 16 residues. The J segment lost 5 bases and the V segment lost 3 bases, leaving 6 bases of the junction unmatched. CDR3: CASSHVPGLATGELFF. The CDR3 nucleotides are TGCGCCAGCAGCCATGTTCCGGGACTAGCGACCGGGGAGCTGTTTTTT.

The chain employs TRBV19 and TRBJ1-2; 9 bases are shared with TRBD1. V lost 3 bases, J lost 5 bases, and 4 bases stayed unmatched. Germline loops: CDR1 LNHDA, CDR2 SQIVND (reference sequence). The CDR3 contains 14 residues. CDR3 sequence (DNA): TGTGCCAGTAGTATTGGGACAGGGATGTATGGCTACACCTTC. This codes for CASSIGTGMYGYTF. The complete variable domain, with remaining parts taken from reference TRBV19 and TRBJ1-2, reads DGGITQSPKYLFRKEGQNVTLSCEQNLNHDAMYWYRQDPGQGLRLIYYSQIVNDFQKGDIAEGYSVSREKKESFPLTVTSAQKNPTAFYLCASSIGTGMYGYTFGSGTRLTVV.

This clonotype was seen only a few times. The chain recombines TRBV12-3 or TRBV12-4 with TRBJ2-2, with a tentative D call TRBD2 (7 bases). This CDR3 is built from 14 residues. Trimming removed 7 bases from V and 8 bases from J, with 17 bases in between. In DNA, the CDR3 is TGTGCCAGCAATCTAAGGGGGGGACATGGGGAGCTGTTTTTT. Translated: CASNLRGGHGELFF.

This clonotype occurred once. The chain joins TRBV7-2 to TRBJ1-4; a weak D match, TRBD1 (5 bases). The V end lost 1 base, the J end lost 1 base, and 7 bases lay between the germline ends. Germline CDR1 reads SGHTA; CDR2 reads FQGNSA. The CDR3 contains 15 residues. CDR3 DNA sequence: TGTGCCAGCAGCTTAGGAAGGGGAACTAATGAAAAACTGTTTTTT. Protein sequence: CASSLGRGTNEKLFF.

This clonotype was seen only a few times. The gene calls are TRBV5-1 and TRBJ2-5; 12 positions match TRBD2. The CDR3 spans 18 residues. Germline V gene data show CDR1 as SGHRS and CDR2 as YFSETQ. J lost 5 bases, V lost 5 bases, and 16 bases had no gene match. In nucleotides, the CDR3 is TGCGCCAGCAGTTTGAAGGCGACTGCTAGCGGGGGGGCCGAGACCCAGTACTTC. Residues: CASSLKATASGGAETQYF.

This clonotype was seen only a few times. In DNA form, the CDR3 reads TGTGCCAGCAGCTCAGGGTTAGGGGCGACGGACACTGAAGCTTTCTTT. Encoded protein: CASSSGLGATDTEAFF. The J gene is TRBJ1-1, the V gene TRBV7-6; D is perhaps TRBD1 (5 bases). V was shortened by 4 bases and J by 3 bases, with 18 bases between the two germline ends. The V gene's germline CDR1 is SGHVS and CDR2 FNYEAQ. The CDR3 loop spans 16 amino acids.

The chain carries TRBV11-3 and TRBJ2-3, with 10 bases lining up with TRBD2. CDR1 and CDR2 from the germline V gene are SGHNT and YENEEA. The CDR3 has 15 amino acids. With 5 bases clipped from V and 2 bases from J, the junction kept 4 bases outside the gene matches. The CDR3 region is CASSGLAEYTDTQYF. The CDR3 coding sequence is TGTGCCAGCAGCGGACTAGCGGAATACACAGATACGCAGTATTTT. Full variable domain (missing parts from reference TRBV11-3 and TRBJ2-3): EAGVVQSPRYKIIEKKQPVAFWCNPISGHNTLYWYLQNLGQGPELLIRYENEEAVDDSQLPKDRFSAERLKGVDSTLKIQPAELGDSAVYLCASSGLAEYTDTQYFGPGTRLTVL.

This clonotype was counted between two and nine times. This chain links TRBV7-2 with TRBJ1-5; possibly TRBD1 for D (6 bases). Trimming took 2 bases from V and 0 from J, leaving 17 bases between them. Germline CDR1 SGHTA, CDR2 FQGNSA. This CDR3 has 18 residues. In DNA, the CDR3 is TGTGCCAGCAGCTTACGTGGACAGCCTCCATATAGCAATCAGCCCCAGCATTTT. Protein: CASSLRGQPPYSNQPQHF.

V gene TRBV5-1 combines with J gene TRBJ2-1; 9 bases are shared with TRBD1. Germline V gene sequence: CDR1 SGHRS, CDR2 YFSETQ. The CDR3 is 14 residues long. The V and J ends lost 5 bases and 10 bases, in that order; junction bases with no gene match: 10. The CDR3 bases are TGCGCCAGCAGGGGGGACAGGGCCCGTGGGGAGCAGTTCTTC. Translation: CASRGDRARGEQFF. The full variable domain, its missing parts supplied by reference TRBV5-1 and TRBJ2-1, is KAGVTQTPRYLIKTRGQQVTLSCSPISGHRSVSWYQQTPGQGLQFLFEYFSETQRNKGNFPGRFSGRQFSNSRSEMNVSTLELGDSALYLCASRGDRARGEQFFGPGTRLTVL.

This clonotype was detected a few times. The CDR3 DNA follows: TGTGCCAGCAGCTTCAACAGGGAAAGCTATGGCTACACCTTC. Encoded protein: CASSFNRESYGYTF. The chain joins TRBV7-2 to TRBJ1-2; D may be TRBD1 (6 bases). Germline V CDR1 and CDR2: SGHTA, FQGNSA. CDR3 size: 14 residues. The ends were cut back, 3 bases at V and 4 bases at J, with 12 bases in the middle.

The chain combines TRBV5-1 with TRBJ2-5; D uncertain. With 5 bases removed from V and 0 bases from J, the gap between germline ends came to 11 bases. The CDR3 runs 14 residues. The germline V gene has CDR1 SGHRS and CDR2 YFSETQ. The CDR3 sequence is CASSDFHYQETQYF. CDR3 in DNA: TGCGCCAGCAGTGACTTCCACTACCAAGAGACCCAGTACTTC.

V is TRBV4-2 and J is TRBJ2-2, with D perhaps matching TRBD2 (5 bases). Per the germline V gene, CDR1 is LGHNA and CDR2 is YNFKEQ. Between the trimmed V and J ends, which lost 6 bases and 4 bases, there was a span of 12 bases. The CDR3 consists of 14 residues. The CDR3 DNA sequence: TGTGCCAGCAGGCAGTTACGGGGCACCGGGGAGCTGTTTTTT. It codes for CASRQLRGTGELFF.

The chain carries TRBV25-1 and TRBJ1-5; weak D call: TRBD1 (5 bases). Trimming removed 6 bases at V and 7 bases at J, with 10 bases between. Per germline, CDR1 MGHDK and CDR2 SYGVNS. The CDR3 sequence is 12 residues long. CDR3 sequence reads: CASRGPGQPQHF. The DNA for the CDR3 is TGTGCCAGCAGGGGGCCGGGGCAGCCCCAGCATTTT.

This clonotype has at least ten counts. V is TRBV6-6 and J is TRBJ2-3; tentative D call: TRBD2 (5 bases). Germline values: CDR1 MNHNY, CDR2 SVGAGI (reference sequence). Between the trimmed V and J ends, which lost 4 bases and 8 bases, there was a span of 13 bases. The CDR3 runs 13 residues. The CDR3 nucleotides are TGTGCCAGCAGTTTCGGGCTTCGGGGTACGCAGTATTTT. It is translated as CASSFGLRGTQYF.

The sample holds many counts of this clonotype. The chain combines TRBV12-3 or TRBV12-4 with TRBJ2-5, with D perhaps TRBD2 (6 bases). Trimming took off 4 bases at V and 0 bases at J, with 12 bases between the two ends. The CDR3 totals 15 residues. The CDR3 spells CASSYRGRYQETQYF. Here the CDR3 DNA reads TGTGCCAGCAGTTACCGGGGGAGGTACCAAGAGACCCAGTACTTC.

This clonotype was recorded a few times. An end of the junction does not agree with germline; a read error may underlie this. The J gene is TRBJ1-2, the V gene TRBV5-1; the D is unclear. The CDR3 contains 13 residues. Germline V lookup: CDR1 SGHRS, CDR2 YFSETQ. The CDR3 here is CASSLRSVNGYTF. In DNA, the CDR3 is TGCGCCAGCAGCTTGAGGTCAGTGAATGGCTACACTTTC.

This clonotype appeared many times. The chain carries TRBV20-1 and TRBJ2-1; D is perhaps TRBD2 (6 bases). There are 14 residues in the CDR3. CDR1 and CDR2 (germline): DFQATT, SNEGSKA (reference sequence). Trimming removed 3 bases at V and 8 bases at J, with 17 bases between. The CDR3 region is CSASPLARNDEQFF. The CDR3 nucleotides are TGCAGTGCTAGTCCTCTAGCGAGGAACGATGAGCAGTTCTTC.

V usage is TRBV4-3 and J usage is TRBJ2-6; 8 nucleotides match TRBD1. The CDR3 loop spans 20 amino acids. Germline loops: CDR1 LGHNA, CDR2 YSLEER. V gave up 0 bases and J gave up 1 base; unmatched junction bases: 11. The CDR3 DNA follows: TGCGCCAGCAGCCAAGATTATACTGGCAGGGGGCGGTCTGGGGCCAACGTCCTGACTTTC. Translation gives CASSQDYTGRGRSGANVLTF.

In its sample, this clonotype was seen many times. The chain couples TRBV7-6 to TRBJ2-5; 7 nucleotides line up with TRBD1. Germline V gene lookup returns CDR1 SGHVS and CDR2 FNYEAQ. V dropped 5 bases and J dropped 2; count of bases not matched to a gene: 8. The CDR3 runs to 15 residues. This CDR3 reads CASSLRQGFQETQYF. The CDR3 nucleotides are TGTGCCAGCAGCCTACGACAGGGATTTCAAGAGACCCAGTACTTC. The variable domain in full, completed from reference TRBV7-6 and TRBJ2-5, reads GAGVSQSPRYKVTKRGQDVALRCDPISGHVSLYWYRQALGQGPEFLTYFNYEAQQDKSGLPNDRFSAERPEGSISTLTIQRTEQRDSAMYRCASSLRQGFQETQYFGPGTRLLVL.